This TCR beta chain was sequenced during a study of OX40 agonist ivuxolimab in advanced cancers. The protocol was immunoSEQ multiplex PCR, while the TCRdb copy is restricted to in-frame clones and leaves out a portion. This table holds under 80,000 clones, around 85% found once. CDR1 and CDR2 (germline): SNHLY, FYNNEI. This CDR3 comprises 15 residues. The junction had 3 bases not matched to a gene; V was cut back by 4 bases and J by 0 bases. The chain joins TRBV2 to TRBJ2-7, with 10 bases fitting TRBD2. This sequence was found in an adult with an advanced solid tumor such as melanoma, head and neck, liver or kidney cancer. This specimen consisted of CD4+ or CD8+ T cells sorted from blood, obtained in a trial of the OX40 agonist ivuxolimab. CDR3 region: CASSGPSGSSYEQYF. The CDR3 coding sequence is TGTGCCAGCAGTGGACCTAGCGGGAGCTCCTACGAGCAGTACTTC.